This T cell receptor beta chain was sequenced during a study of T cell repertoires in cytomegalovirus infection. Study context: Public TCR beta signatures marked donors with CMV infection and the matching HLA.

Of note for this clonotype: A clone one base away is much larger, so this may be a read error.

Via MiXCR, TCRdb re-called the reads, giving one row per CDR3 protein. The sample lists approximately 500,000 distinct CDR3 sequences; approximately 16% were seen once. CDR3 length: 15 residues. Germline CDR1 reads MNHEY; CDR2 reads SVGAGI. V shed 5 bases and J shed 3 bases, with 17 bases lying between them. The chain links TRBV6-5 to TRBJ2-7; the D gene is possibly TRBD2 (5 bases). The TCR was taken from a human donor in good health (CMV status not recorded). Some clones in this sample may be carry-over from other donors' samples. The sequencing sample was made of CD8+ T cells from PBMCs. Here the CDR3 reads CASSRKLEALYEQYF. For the CDR3, the DNA is TGTGCCAGCAGTCGCAAGTTGGAGGCCCTCTACGAGCAGTACTTC.